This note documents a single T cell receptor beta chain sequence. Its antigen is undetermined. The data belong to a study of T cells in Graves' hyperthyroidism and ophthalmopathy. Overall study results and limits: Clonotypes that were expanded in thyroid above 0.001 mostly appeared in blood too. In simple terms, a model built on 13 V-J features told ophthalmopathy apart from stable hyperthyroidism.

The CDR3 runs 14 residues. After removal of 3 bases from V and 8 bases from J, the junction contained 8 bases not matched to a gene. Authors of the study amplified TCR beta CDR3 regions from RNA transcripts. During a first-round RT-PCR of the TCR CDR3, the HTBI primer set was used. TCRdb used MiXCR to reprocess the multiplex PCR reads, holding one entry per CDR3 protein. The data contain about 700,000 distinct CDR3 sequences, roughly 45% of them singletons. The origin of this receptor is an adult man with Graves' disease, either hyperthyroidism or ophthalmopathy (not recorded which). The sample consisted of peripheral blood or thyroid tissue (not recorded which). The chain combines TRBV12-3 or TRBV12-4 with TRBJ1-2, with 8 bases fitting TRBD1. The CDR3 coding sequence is TGTGCCAGCAGTTTCCTCACAGGGGGGCGCGGCTACACCTTC. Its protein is CASSFLTGGRGYTF.